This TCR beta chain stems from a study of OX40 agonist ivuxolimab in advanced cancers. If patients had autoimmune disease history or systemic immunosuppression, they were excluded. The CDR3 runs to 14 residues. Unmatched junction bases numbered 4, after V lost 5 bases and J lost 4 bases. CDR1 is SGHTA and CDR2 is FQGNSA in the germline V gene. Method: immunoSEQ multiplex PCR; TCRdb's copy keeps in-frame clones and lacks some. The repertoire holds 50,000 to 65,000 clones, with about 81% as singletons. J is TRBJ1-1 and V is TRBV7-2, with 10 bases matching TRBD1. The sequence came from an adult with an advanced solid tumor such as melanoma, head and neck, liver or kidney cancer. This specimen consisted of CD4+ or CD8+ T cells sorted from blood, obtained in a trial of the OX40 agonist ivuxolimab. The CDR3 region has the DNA TGTGCCAGCAGCCGGACAGGGGGACGCACTGAAGCTTTCTTT. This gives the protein CASSRTGGRTEAFF.